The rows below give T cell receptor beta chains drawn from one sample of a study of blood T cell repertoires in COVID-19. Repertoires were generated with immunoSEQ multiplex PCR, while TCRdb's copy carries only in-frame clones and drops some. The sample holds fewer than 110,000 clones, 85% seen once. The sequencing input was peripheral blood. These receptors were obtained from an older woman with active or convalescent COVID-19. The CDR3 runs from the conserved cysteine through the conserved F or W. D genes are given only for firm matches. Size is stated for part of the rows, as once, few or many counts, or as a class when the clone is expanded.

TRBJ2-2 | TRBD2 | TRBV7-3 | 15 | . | TGTGCCAGCAGCCCTCCGGGGGGGGAAGCCGGGGAGCTGTTTTTT | CASSPPGGEAGELFF
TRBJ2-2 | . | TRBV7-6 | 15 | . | TGTGCCAGCAGGTCTGCTGGGGGCTCGGTCGGGGAGCTGTTTTTT | CASRSAGGSVGELFF
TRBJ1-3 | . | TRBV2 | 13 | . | TGTGCCAGCAGTGAATTGTATGGAAACACCATATATTTT | CASSELYGNTIYF
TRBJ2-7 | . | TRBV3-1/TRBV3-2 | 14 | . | TGTGCCAGCAGCCAAGTCGGGCAGGGCGGAGAGCAGTACTTC | CASSQVGQGGEQYF
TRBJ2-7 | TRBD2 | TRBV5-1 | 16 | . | TGCGCCAGCAGCTTGTTAGCTAGCGGGAGCTCCTACGAGCAGTACTTC | CASSLLASGSSYEQYF
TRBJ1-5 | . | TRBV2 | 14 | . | TGTGCCAGCAGCAAAGAGAGGGGCAATCAGCCCCAGCATTTT | CASSKERGNQPQHF
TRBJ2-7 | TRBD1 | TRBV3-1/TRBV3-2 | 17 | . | TGTGCCAGCCTTGACCAGGGGGTGAGAATTGGGGCCTACGAGCAGTACTTC | CASLDQGVRIGAYEQYF
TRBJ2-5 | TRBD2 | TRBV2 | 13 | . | TGTGCCAGTGGAAGCGGGAGTTATGAGACCCAGTACTTC | CASGSGSYETQYF
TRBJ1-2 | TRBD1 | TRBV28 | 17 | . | TGTGCCAGCAGTTTAAATTCGGGACAGGGGGCGCGCGATGGCTACACCTTC | CASSLNSGQGARDGYTF
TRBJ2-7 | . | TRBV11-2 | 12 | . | TGTGCCACCAGGGGGAGGAGCTACGAGCAGTACTTC | CATRGRSYEQYF
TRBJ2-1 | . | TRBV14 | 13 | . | TGTGCCACCCTTCCGTTTTCCTACAATGAGCAGTTCTTC | CATLPFSYNEQFF
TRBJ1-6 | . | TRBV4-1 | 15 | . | TGCGCCAGCAGCCAAGAGGCGAGGAGGGACTCACCCCTCCACTTT | CASSQEARRDSPLHF
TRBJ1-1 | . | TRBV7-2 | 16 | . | TGTGCCAGCAGCCCGGGGGGCACAGGGAATTCCACTGAAGCTTTCTTT | CASSPGGTGNSTEAFF
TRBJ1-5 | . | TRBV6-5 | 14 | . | TGTGCCAGCAGTCGCGGATATAGCAATCAGCCCCAGCATTTT | CASSRGYSNQPQHF
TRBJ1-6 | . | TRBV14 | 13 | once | TGTGCCAGCAGCCCCCACGGGGATTCACCCCTCCACTTT | CASSPHGDSPLHF
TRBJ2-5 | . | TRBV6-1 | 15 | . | TGTGCCAGCAGTGAAGTTTGGCGGGGATGGGAGACCCAGTACTTC | CASSEVWRGWETQYF
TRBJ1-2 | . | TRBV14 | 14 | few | TGTGCCAGCAGCCCCCGCGGCCCCGCCTATGGCTACACCTTC | CASSPRGPAYGYTF
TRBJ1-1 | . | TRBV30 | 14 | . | TGTGCCTGGAGTGTACGGGGGGCGGACACTGAAGCTTTCTTT | CAWSVRGADTEAFF
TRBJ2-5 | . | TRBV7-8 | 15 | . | TGTGCCAGCAGCTTAGTTCCGGACATCCAGGAGACCCAGTACTTC | CASSLVPDIQETQYF
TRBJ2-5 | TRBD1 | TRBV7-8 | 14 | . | TGTGCCAGCAGCTTACAGGGGGTGAAGGAGACCCAGTACTTC | CASSLQGVKETQYF
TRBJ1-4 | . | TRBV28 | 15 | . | TGTGCCAGCAGTTCCACCGGGACAACTAATGAAAAACTGTTTTTT | CASSSTGTTNEKLFF
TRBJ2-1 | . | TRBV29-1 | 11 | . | TGCAGCGTTGTGACAGCCTCTTTGCAGTTCTTC | CSVVTASLQFF
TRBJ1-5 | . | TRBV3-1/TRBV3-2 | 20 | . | TGTGCCAGCAGCCAAGAACACTCCCAGGGACAAGGGTATAGCAATCAGCCCCAGCATTTT | CASSQEHSQGQGYSNQPQHF
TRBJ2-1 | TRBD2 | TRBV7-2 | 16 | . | TGTGCCAGCAGCTTTAGGTCGACTAGCGGTTACAATGAGCAGTTCTTC | CASSFRSTSGYNEQFF